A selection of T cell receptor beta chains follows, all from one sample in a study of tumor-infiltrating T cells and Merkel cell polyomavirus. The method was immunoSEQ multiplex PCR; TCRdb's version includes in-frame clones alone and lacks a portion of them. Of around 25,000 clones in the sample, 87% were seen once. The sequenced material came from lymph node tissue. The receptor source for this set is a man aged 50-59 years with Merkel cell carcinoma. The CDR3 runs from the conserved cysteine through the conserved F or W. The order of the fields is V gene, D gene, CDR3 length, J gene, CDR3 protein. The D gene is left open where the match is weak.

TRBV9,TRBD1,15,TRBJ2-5,CASSESTGGGETQYF
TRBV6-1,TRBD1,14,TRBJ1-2,CASSERRDSNGYTF
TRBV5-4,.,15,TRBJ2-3,CASSSRASQTDTQYF
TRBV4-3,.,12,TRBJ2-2,CASSQTGRELFF
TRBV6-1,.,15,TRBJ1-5,CASSPTGDSNQPQHF
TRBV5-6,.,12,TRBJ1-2,CASSSRGYGYTF
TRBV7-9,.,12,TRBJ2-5,CASTREAETQYF
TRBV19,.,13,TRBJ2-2,CASHQGITGELFF
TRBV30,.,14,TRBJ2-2,CAWNTGTNTGELFF
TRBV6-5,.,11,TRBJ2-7,CASREGYEQYF
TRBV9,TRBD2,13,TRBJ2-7,CASSVREAGEQYF
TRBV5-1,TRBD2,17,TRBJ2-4,CASSLDTSGGRRDIQYF
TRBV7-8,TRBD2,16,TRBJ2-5,CASSPGLAGGGGTQYF
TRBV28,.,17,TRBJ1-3,CASSFRGRDLSGNTIYF
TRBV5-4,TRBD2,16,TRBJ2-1,CASSLMASGIGDEQFF
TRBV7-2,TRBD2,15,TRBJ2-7,CASSPVAGGSYEQYF
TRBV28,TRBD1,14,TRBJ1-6,CASSSGQALGALHF
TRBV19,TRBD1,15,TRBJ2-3,CASSIAGGRPDTQYF
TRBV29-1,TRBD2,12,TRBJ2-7,CRRGGYLYEQYF
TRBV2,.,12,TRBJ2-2,CASSLRGIELFF
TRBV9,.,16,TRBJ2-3,CASSYRGTLGGDTQYF
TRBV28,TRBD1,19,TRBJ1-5,CASRTDRLSTGGGNQPQHF
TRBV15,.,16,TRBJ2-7,CATSSLPGTGPYEQYF
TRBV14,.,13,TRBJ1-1,CASSQERNTEAFF
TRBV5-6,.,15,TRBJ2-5,CASSLFTGWQETQYF